This T cell receptor beta chain derives from a study of kidney transplant recipient with SARS-CoV-2 infection. Each CDR3 protein is one row after TCRdb ran MiXCR on the reads. In the table there are 200,000 to 300,000 distinct CDR3 sequences, under 30% of which are singletons. This clonotype came up many times. Specimen: a blood sample, collected at baseline and on roughly day 110 from a kidney transplant recipient. The TCR originated in a male patient between 25 and 39 years old who had COVID-19 and was a kidney transplant recipient. These T cells may partly come from the graft donor.

CDR3 amino acids: CASSSGQVPYEQYF. The DNA for the CDR3 is TGTGCCAGCAGTTCGGGACAGGTCCCCTACGAGCAGTACTTC. The chain employs TRBV27 and TRBJ2-7; TRBD1 matches at 8 bases. CDR1 and CDR2 from the germline V gene are MNHEY and SMNVEV (reference sequence). This CDR3 is 14 amino acids long. V dropped 4 bases and J dropped 2; count of bases not matched to a gene: 4.